Following are 9 T cell receptor beta chains from one sample sequenced in a study of T cell changes during pregnancy in multiple sclerosis (dated by TCRdb to between 2017 and 2020). The library was obtained by the immunoSEQ multiplex PCR assay. What TCRdb holds here is the immuneACCESS table cut down to in-frame rearrangements. Part of the clones is not present; checked against another copy, under half of the missing clones reflect an unresolved V gene, and the others are unexplained. The sample has fewer than 70,000 clones on record, nearly 90% of them singletons. The ten largest clones take up 2% to 3% of the sample. This specimen consisted of peripheral blood, obtained in the first trimester of pregnancy. The receptors were gathered from a female donor with multiple sclerosis, enrolled in a pregnancy study.

This clone showed up just once. This sequence joins TRBV19 and TRBJ2-3; the match to TRBD1 covers 7 bases. Germline V CDR1 and CDR2: LNHDA, SQIVND (reference sequence). V lost 6 bases, J lost 0 bases, and 3 bases stayed unmatched. This CDR3 is 14 amino acids long. CDR3 sequence (DNA): TGTGCCAGTAGGGCGACAGGGAGCACAGATACGCAGTATTTT. Its translation: CASRATGSTDTQYF.

This rearrangement joins TRBV7-2 to TRBJ1-2; 7 bases are a match to TRBD1. This CDR3 contains 16 residues. With 1 base clipped from V and 3 bases from J, the junction kept 8 bases outside the gene matches. Germline V gene lookup returns CDR1 SGHTA and CDR2 FQGNSA. Written as DNA, the CDR3 is TGTGCCAGCAGCTTAGATAGGCAGGGGGTACACTATGGCTACACCTTC. Translating gives CASSLDRQGVHYGYTF.

The V gene is TRBV6-5, the J gene TRBJ1-1; the D gene is possibly TRBD1 (5 bases). With 0 bases removed from V and 0 bases from J, the gap between germline ends came to 11 bases. This CDR3 is 16 amino acids long. Germline loops: CDR1 MNHEY, CDR2 SVGAGI. The CDR3 region is CASSYSSTGLNTEAFF. CDR3 nucleotide sequence: TGTGCCAGCAGTTACTCGTCTACAGGTTTGAACACTGAAGCTTTCTTT.

The chain employs TRBV6-5 and TRBJ2-7; the match to TRBD1 covers 10 bases. Trimming cost V 6 bases and J 3 bases; bases outside gene matches: 2. Germline V gene lookup returns CDR1 MNHEY and CDR2 SVGAGI. CDR3 length: 13 residues. The CDR3 sequence is CASSGTGDYEQYF. The CDR3 region has the DNA TGTGCCAGCAGCGGGACAGGGGACTACGAGCAGTACTTC.

The J gene is TRBJ2-1, the V gene TRBV19, with 15 bases aligning to TRBD2. Unmatched junction bases numbered 0, after V lost 5 bases and J lost 4 bases. Germline lookup yields CDR1 LNHDA and CDR2 SQIVND (reference sequence). There are 15 residues in the CDR3. The CDR3: CASSGTSGGYNEQFF. As DNA, the CDR3 is TGTGCCAGTAGTGGGACTAGCGGGGGGTACAATGAGCAGTTCTTC.

The chain uses TRBV7-2 and TRBJ1-5; 7 nucleotides agree with TRBD1. This CDR3 is built from 14 residues. Germline CDR1 is SGHTA and CDR2 is FQGNSA. V lost 5 bases and J lost 7; bases outside the gene matches: 8. CDR3 protein: CASSPERGLQPQHF. The CDR3 coding sequence is TGTGCCAGCAGCCCCGAGAGGGGGCTGCAGCCCCAGCATTTT.

This chain joins TRBV15 and TRBJ1-1; D remains unclear. CDR1 is LNHNV and CDR2 is YYDKDF in the germline V gene (reference sequence). Trimming shortened V by 0 bases and J by 3 bases, and 11 bases separated the two germline ends. CDR3 length equals 15 residues. CDR3 amino acids: CATSRDPTRDTEAFF. The CDR3 DNA is TGTGCCACCAGCAGAGATCCGACGAGGGACACTGAAGCTTTCTTT.

This clone was seen a handful of times. The chain links TRBV30 to TRBJ1-2; 7 bases are shared with TRBD1. The CDR3 spans 12 residues. In germline, CDR1 is GTSNPN, CDR2 SVGIG (reference sequence). The V segment lost 8 bases and the J segment 3 bases; nucleotides outside the gene matches: 6. The CDR3 DNA reads as TGTGCCACCCGGGGACAGTACTATGGCTACACCTTC. It is translated as CATRGQYYGYTF.

The V and J genes are TRBV7-2 and TRBJ1-2; 7 bases map to TRBD1. V lost 4 bases to trimming and J lost 7 bases; unmatched junction nucleotides: 9. The CDR3 totals 14 residues. The germline V gene has CDR1 SGHTA and CDR2 FQGNSA. For the CDR3, the DNA is TGTGCCAGCAGCTCAAGCTCAGGGGGTGGTGGCTACACCTTC. It specifies CASSSSSGGGGYTF.